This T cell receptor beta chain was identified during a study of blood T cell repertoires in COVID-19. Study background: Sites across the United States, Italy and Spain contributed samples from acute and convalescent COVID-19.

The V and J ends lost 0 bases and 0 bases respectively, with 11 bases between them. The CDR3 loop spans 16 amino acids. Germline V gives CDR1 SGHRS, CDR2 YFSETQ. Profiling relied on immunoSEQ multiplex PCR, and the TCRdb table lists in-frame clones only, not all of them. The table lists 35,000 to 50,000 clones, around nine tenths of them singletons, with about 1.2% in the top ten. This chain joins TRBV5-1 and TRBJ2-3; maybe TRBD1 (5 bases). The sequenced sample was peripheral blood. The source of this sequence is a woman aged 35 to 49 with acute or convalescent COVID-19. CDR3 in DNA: TGCGCCAGCAGCTTGGGGGCAGGGCCTAGCACAGATACGCAGTATTTT. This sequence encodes CASSLGAGPSTDTQYF.